Below are 28 T cell receptor beta chains sequenced from a single sample in a study of cytomegalovirus exposure and HLA in healthy donors. PCR primers comprised 60 Vbeta and 13 Jbeta primers. Clones were sequenced by immunoSEQ multiplex PCR, and TCRdb holds only the in-frame ones, with some missing. The sample lists some 120,000 clones, 60% to 85% occurring once. Input material: PBMCs. The receptor source for this set is a woman younger than 30 in good health and CMV-seronegative.

This chain joins TRBV28 and TRBJ2-7; no firm D call. The V gene's germline CDR1 is MDHEN and CDR2 SYDVKM. The V end was cut by 5 bases, the J end by 4 bases, with 12 bases between. This CDR3 region has 13 residues. CDR3 nucleotide sequence: TGTGCCAGCAGTCCCACTCCCCCTTACGAGCAGTACTTC. It is translated as CASSPTPPYEQYF.

This clone was observed a single time. The junction differs from germline at one of its ends, possibly a read error. This sequence joins TRBV7-7 and TRBJ2-1; 9 nucleotides align to TRBD1. Looked up from germline, CDR1 is SSHAT and CDR2 is FNYEAQ (reference sequence). The CDR3 has 13 residues. Here the CDR3 reads CASSPQGAGEQFF. The CDR3 DNA sequence: TGTGCTAGCAGTCCACAGGGGGCTGGTGAGCAGTTCTTC.

This clone has a handful of counts. The J gene is TRBJ1-4, the V gene TRBV7-3; D possibly corresponds to TRBD1 (5 bases). The germline CDR1 and CDR2 sequences are SGHTA and FQGTGA. V was pared by 5 bases and J by 1 base, with 11 bases between. The CDR3 totals 15 residues. CDR3 sequence (DNA): TGTGCCAGCAGCCCAGAGCAGGGAACTAATGAAAAACTGTTTTTT. This translates into CASSPEQGTNEKLFF.

The genes are TRBV15 and TRBJ2-6; TRBD1 agrees at 10 bases. J was trimmed by 0 bases and V by 9 bases; bases with no gene match: 5. CDR1 LNHNV and CDR2 YYDKDF come from the germline V gene (reference sequence). This CDR3 spans 16 amino acids. CDR3 residues: CATDRGTLSGANVLTF. DNA of the CDR3: TGTGCCACGGACAGGGGGACCCTCTCTGGGGCCAACGTCCTGACTTTC.

The chain recombines TRBV28 with TRBJ1-5, with 9 bases that match TRBD1. The germline V gene encodes CDR1 MDHEN and CDR2 SYDVKM. Unmatched junction bases numbered 10, after V lost 4 bases and J lost 6 bases. This CDR3 contains 16 residues. The CDR3 DNA reads TGTGCCAGCAGTTATATACTTGGACAGGGGAGTCAGCCCCAGCATTTT. Translated, it gives CASSYILGQGSQPQHF.

V is TRBV6-5 and J is TRBJ2-7; 9 bases map to TRBD1. This CDR3 is 15 amino acids long. The germline CDR1 and CDR2 sequences are MNHEY and SVGAGI. V dropped 2 bases and J dropped 1; count of bases not matched to a gene: 3. The CDR3 loop reads CASSYRDRASYEQYF. CDR3 DNA: TGTGCCAGCAGTTACAGGGACAGGGCATCCTACGAGCAGTACTTC.

This chain links TRBV21-1 with TRBJ2-7; whether TRBD1, the table's D call, matches the DNA was not checked. TRBV21-1 is recorded as a pseudogene. This CDR3 has 14 amino acids. The CDR3 sequence: CASSLDRVPYEQYF. The CDR3 nucleotides read TGTGCCAGCAGCCTGGACAGGGTACCCTACGAGCAGTACTTC.

The CDR3 region is CASSELGGSGANVLTF. The CDR3 nucleotides read TGTGCCAGCAGTGAGCTAGGGGGCTCTGGGGCCAACGTCCTGACTTTC. The rearrangement joins TRBV2 to TRBJ2-6, with D possibly TRBD1 on 6 matching bases. The V and J ends lost 3 bases and 0 bases respectively, with 9 bases between them. CDR3 size: 16 residues. The germline CDR1 and CDR2 sequences are SNHLY and FYNNEI.

V is TRBV5-8 and J is TRBJ1-2; D remains ambiguous. The CDR3 spans 14 residues. V shed 0 bases and J shed 13 bases, with 19 bases lying between them. CDR1 and CDR2 (germline): SGHTS, YDEGEE. The CDR3 nucleotides are TGTGCCAGCAGCTTGGACCGGGTCTCACGGTTTCCCACCTTC. It is translated as CASSLDRVSRFPTF.

The rearrangement joins TRBV2 to TRBJ1-2, with a weak D call TRBD1 (6 bases). This CDR3 is 14 amino acids long. Trimming left V 1 base short and J 4 bases short, with 10 bases between. Germline loops: CDR1 SNHLY, CDR2 FYNNEI. CDR3 in DNA: TGTGCCAGCAGTGAAGATACGGACAGCTATGGCTACACCTTC. This codes for CASSEDTDSYGYTF.

This chain uses TRBV15 with TRBJ2-3; tentative D call: TRBD2 (5 bases). This CDR3 comprises 17 residues. The V and J ends lost 3 bases and 4 bases respectively, with 20 bases between them. Germline V gene sequence: CDR1 LNHNV, CDR2 YYDKDF (reference sequence). The CDR3 DNA reads as TGTGCCACCAGCAGCCCAAACCGGGATCTAACTTCAGATACGCAGTATTTT. This encodes CATSSPNRDLTSDTQYF.

This clone appeared a single time. This chain uses TRBV9 with TRBJ1-1; D gene unclear. The germline gives CDR1 SGDLS, CDR2 YYNGEE. Deletions cut 0 bases from V and 4 bases from J, with 10 bases between. The CDR3 has 14 amino acids. Written as DNA, the CDR3 is TGTGCCAGCAGCGTAGTTATGGCCCTCACTGAAGCTTTCTTT. This encodes CASSVVMALTEAFF.

The chain has TRBV30 and TRBJ2-7, with 7 bases lining up with TRBD1. The germline CDR1 and CDR2 sequences are GTSNPN and SVGIG (reference sequence). V lost 3 bases and J lost 2; bases outside the gene matches: 19. The CDR3 contains 18 residues. The CDR3 DNA sequence: TGTGCCTGGAGCAACATTTGGGACAGCGACCTACACCCCTACGAGCAGTACTTC. Translation: CAWSNIWDSDLHPYEQYF.

The rearrangement links TRBV4-1 to TRBJ2-1, with D perhaps TRBD1 (5 bases). V was clipped by 4 bases and J by 0 bases, with 13 bases between them. Germline CDR1 is MGHRA and CDR2 is YSYEKL. The CDR3 runs to 16 residues. CDR3 in DNA: TGCGCCAGCAGCCGATCCAGGGCCGGCTCCTACAATGAGCAGTTCTTC. This translates into CASSRSRAGSYNEQFF.

This chain connects TRBV7-8 to TRBJ1-5; 9 bases fit TRBD1. Germline CDR1 is SGHVS and CDR2 is FQNEAQ. The CDR3 extends over 17 amino acids. V shed 5 bases, J shed 5 bases, and the junction held 13 bases outside the gene matches. CDR3 residues: CASSTHPQGALDQPQHF. CDR3 DNA: TGTGCCAGCAGCACCCACCCACAGGGGGCGCTCGATCAGCCCCAGCATTTT.

The genes are TRBV5-1 and TRBJ2-6; the D gene is possibly TRBD2 (6 bases). Germline loops: CDR1 SGHRS, CDR2 YFSETQ. This CDR3 is 23 amino acids long. The V end lost 6 bases, the J end lost 1 base, and 35 bases lay between the germline ends. In DNA, the CDR3 is TGCGCCAGCACCCTGGGGAGGAGGACCATTGCCGGAGGCCGGCTATCTGGGGCCAACGTCCTGACTTTC. Translating gives CASTLGRRTIAGGRLSGANVLTF.

V and J are TRBV29-1 and TRBJ2-2; tentative D call: TRBD1 (5 bases). CDR3 length: 14 amino acids. Trimming took 1 base from V and 0 from J, leaving 6 bases between them. CDR1 is SQVTM, CDR2 ANQGSEA, per germline. In nucleotides, the CDR3 is TGCAGCGTTGAAGGCAGGGCGAACACCGGGGAGCTGTTTTTT. Protein: CSVEGRANTGELFF.

This clone came up once. The genes are TRBV29-1 and TRBJ2-1; 16 bases agree with TRBD2. J gave up 3 bases and V 4 bases, and 9 bases lay outside the gene matches. CDR3 length: 18 residues. Per germline, CDR1 SQVTM and CDR2 ANQGSEA. This chain's CDR3 is CSVAGLAGGSGNYNEQFF. CDR3 DNA: TGCAGCGTTGCGGGACTAGCGGGGGGGTCGGGTAACTACAATGAGCAGTTCTTC.

This clone was seen a handful of times. V gene TRBV25-1 combines with J gene TRBJ1-4, with a tentative D call TRBD1 (6 bases). The length of the CDR3 is 13 residues. The germline gives CDR1 MGHDK, CDR2 SYGVNS. V gave up 5 bases and J gave up 7 bases, with 11 bases separating them. The CDR3 sequence: CASSNRAGEKLFF. CDR3 nucleotides: TGTGCCAGCAGTAACAGGGCAGGTGAAAAACTGTTTTTT.

The chain couples TRBV5-6 to TRBJ2-4; 11 nucleotides align to TRBD1. V lost 4 bases, J lost 7 bases, and 4 bases stayed unmatched. This CDR3 region has 14 residues. Germline CDR1 and CDR2: SGHDT and YYEEEE. The CDR3 spells CASSGGTGGNIQYF. The DNA of the CDR3 is TGTGCCAGCAGCGGTGGGACAGGGGGGAACATTCAGTACTTC.

The rearrangement joins TRBV2 to TRBJ2-4; 7 positions match TRBD2. The CDR3 spans 15 residues. Germline V CDR1 and CDR2: SNHLY, FYNNEI. The ends lost 2 bases at V and 6 bases at J; junction bases unmatched: 7. CDR3 sequence reads: CASSEPAGKRNIQYF. CDR3 nucleotides: TGTGCCAGCAGTGAACCAGCGGGGAAAAGAAACATTCAGTACTTC. Combining the CDR3 with reference TRBV2 and TRBJ2-4 gives the whole variable domain EPEVTQTPSHQVTQMGQEVILRCVPISNHLYFYWYRQILGQKVEFLVSFYNNEISEKSEIFDDQFSVERPDGSNFTLKIRSTKLEDSAMYFCASSEPAGKRNIQYFGAGTRLSVL.

Worth noting for this clone: The same CDR3 can be traced to other DNA sequences in this sample. The chain carries TRBV5-6 and TRBJ1-5, with D perhaps matching TRBD1 (6 bases). The ends were cut back, 0 bases at V and 5 bases at J, with 9 bases in the middle. Germline V CDR1 and CDR2: SGHDT, YYEEEE. This CDR3 spans 14 amino acids. CDR3 residues: CASSLGQGHQPQHF. In nucleotides, the CDR3 is TGTGCCAGCAGCTTGGGGCAGGGGCATCAGCCCCAGCATTTT.

Written as DNA, the CDR3 is TGCAGCGCAATAGGGGGGACAGGCGATTCCTACGAGCAGTACTTC. Protein product: CSAIGGTGDSYEQYF. The chain has TRBV29-1 and TRBJ2-7, with 8 positions matching TRBD1. Germline V gene sequence: CDR1 SQVTM, CDR2 ANQGSEA. Trimming cost V 7 bases and J 1 base; bases outside gene matches: 12. The CDR3 loop spans 15 amino acids.

This rearrangement joins TRBV4-2 to TRBJ2-3; 12 nucleotides match TRBD2. The germline V gene encodes CDR1 LGHNA and CDR2 YNFKEQ. J lost 1 base, V lost 0 bases, and 5 bases had no gene match. CDR3 length: 18 amino acids. For the CDR3, the DNA is TGTGCCAGCAGCCAAGATCCGAGACTAGCGGGGGGCACAGATACGCAGTATTTT. It specifies CASSQDPRLAGGTDTQYF.

The V and J genes are TRBV19 and TRBJ1-1, with 8 bases that match TRBD1. CDR1 is LNHDA, CDR2 SQIVND, per germline (reference sequence). V lost 4 bases to trimming and J lost 4 bases; unmatched junction nucleotides: 2. The CDR3 length is 13 residues. DNA of the CDR3: TGTGCCAGTAGTACCACAGGGGGCACTGAAGCTTTCTTT. Translating gives CASSTTGGTEAFF.

The J gene is TRBJ1-1, the V gene TRBV29-1; the D is unclear. This CDR3 region has 13 residues. Germline V lookup: CDR1 SQVTM, CDR2 ANQGSEA. V was shortened by 7 bases and J by 0 bases, with 12 bases between the two germline ends. CDR3 sequence (DNA): TGCAGCGGGAGGAGGACGATGAACACTGAAGCTTTCTTT. Protein: CSGRRTMNTEAFF.

The V and J genes are TRBV6-5 and TRBJ1-1; 9 positions agree with TRBD1. V trimming: 6 bases; J trimming: 6 bases; junction bases outside the gene matches: 5. The germline CDR1 and CDR2 sequences are MNHEY and SVGAGI. This CDR3 has 13 amino acids. The CDR3 loop is CASRGQGWAEAFF. The CDR3 DNA sequence: TGTGCCAGCAGGGGACAGGGATGGGCTGAAGCTTTCTTT.

Note on this clone: At the DNA level, this CDR3 is encoded by other sequences in the same sample as well. The genes are TRBV7-2 and TRBJ1-2; D is ambiguous. Germline assignment: CDR1 SGHTA and CDR2 FQGNSA. Trimming cost V 4 bases and J 8 bases, with 11 bases left between them. The CDR3 consists of 12 residues. DNA for the CDR3: TGTGCCAGCAGCTCCGAGGGCCCCGGCTACACCTTC. This gives the protein CASSSEGPGYTF. The variable domain in full, with the rest retrieved from reference TRBV7-2 and TRBJ1-2, is GAGVSQSPSNKVTEKGKDVELRCDPISGHTALYWYRQSLGQGLEFLIYFQGNSAPDKSGLPSDRFSAERTGGSVSTLTIQRTQQEDSAVYLCASSSEGPGYTFGSGTRLTVV.